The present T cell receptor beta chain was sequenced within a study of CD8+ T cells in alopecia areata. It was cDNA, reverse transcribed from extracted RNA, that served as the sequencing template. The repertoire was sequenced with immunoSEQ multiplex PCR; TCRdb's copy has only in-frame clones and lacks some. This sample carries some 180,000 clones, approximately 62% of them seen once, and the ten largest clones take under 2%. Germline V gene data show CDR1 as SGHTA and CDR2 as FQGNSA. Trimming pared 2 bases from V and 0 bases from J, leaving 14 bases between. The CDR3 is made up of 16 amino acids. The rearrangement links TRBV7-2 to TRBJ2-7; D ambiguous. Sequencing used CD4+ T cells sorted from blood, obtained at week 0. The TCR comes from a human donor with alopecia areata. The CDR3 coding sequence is TGTGCCAGCAGCTTAACCTTAACACCGATCTCCTACGAGCAGTACTTC. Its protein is CASSLTLTPISYEQYF.